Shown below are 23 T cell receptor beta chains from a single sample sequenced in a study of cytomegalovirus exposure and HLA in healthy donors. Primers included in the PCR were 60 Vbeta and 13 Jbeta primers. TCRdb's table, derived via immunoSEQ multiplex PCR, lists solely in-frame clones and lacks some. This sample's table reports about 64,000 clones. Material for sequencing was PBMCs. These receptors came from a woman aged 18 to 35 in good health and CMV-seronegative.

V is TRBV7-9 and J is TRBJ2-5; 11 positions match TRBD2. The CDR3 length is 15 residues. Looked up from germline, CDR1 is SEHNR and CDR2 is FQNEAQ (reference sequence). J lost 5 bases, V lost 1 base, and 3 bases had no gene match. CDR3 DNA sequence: TGTGCCAGCAGCTTAGGGACTAGCGGGCTCGAGACCCAGTACTTC. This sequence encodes CASSLGTSGLETQYF.

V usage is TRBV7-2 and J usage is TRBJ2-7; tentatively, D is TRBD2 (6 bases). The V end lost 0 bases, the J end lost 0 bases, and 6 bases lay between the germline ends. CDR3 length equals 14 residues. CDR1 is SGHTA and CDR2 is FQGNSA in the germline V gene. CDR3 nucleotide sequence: TGTGCCAGCAGCTTAGCGGGGGGCTCCTACGAGCAGTACTTC. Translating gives CASSLAGGSYEQYF.

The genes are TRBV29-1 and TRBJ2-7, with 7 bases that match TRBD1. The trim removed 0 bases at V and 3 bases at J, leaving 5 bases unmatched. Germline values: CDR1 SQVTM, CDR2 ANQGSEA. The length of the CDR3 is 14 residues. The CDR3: CSVEDRAGGYEQYF. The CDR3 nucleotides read TGCAGCGTTGAAGATCGAGCAGGGGGCTACGAGCAGTACTTC.

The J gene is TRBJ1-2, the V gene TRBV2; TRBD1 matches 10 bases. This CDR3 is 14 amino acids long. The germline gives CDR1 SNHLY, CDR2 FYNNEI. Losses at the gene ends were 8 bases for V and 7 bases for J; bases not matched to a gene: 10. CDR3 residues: CASSGQGRVGGYTF. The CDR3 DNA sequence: TGTGCCAGCTCGGGACAGGGGAGGGTTGGTGGCTACACCTTC.

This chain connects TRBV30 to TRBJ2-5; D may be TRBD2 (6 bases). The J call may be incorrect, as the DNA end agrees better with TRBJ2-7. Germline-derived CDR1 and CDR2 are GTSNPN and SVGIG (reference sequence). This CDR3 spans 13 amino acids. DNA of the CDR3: TGTGCCTGGAGACTGGGAGGTCGACGCGAGCAGTACTTC. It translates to CAWRLGGRREQYF.

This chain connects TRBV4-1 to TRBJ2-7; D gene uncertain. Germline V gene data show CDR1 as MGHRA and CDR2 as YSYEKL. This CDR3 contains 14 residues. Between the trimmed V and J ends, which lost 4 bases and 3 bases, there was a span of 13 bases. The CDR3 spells CASSPLPTLYEQYF. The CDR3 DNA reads TGCGCCAGCAGCCCCTTACCTACTCTCTACGAGCAGTACTTC.

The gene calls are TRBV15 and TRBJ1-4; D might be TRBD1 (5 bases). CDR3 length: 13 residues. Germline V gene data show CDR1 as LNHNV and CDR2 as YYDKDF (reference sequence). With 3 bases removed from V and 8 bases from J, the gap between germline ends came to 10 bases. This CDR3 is CATSSQRQEKLFF. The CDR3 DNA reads TGTGCCACCAGCAGTCAGAGACAGGAAAAACTGTTTTTT.

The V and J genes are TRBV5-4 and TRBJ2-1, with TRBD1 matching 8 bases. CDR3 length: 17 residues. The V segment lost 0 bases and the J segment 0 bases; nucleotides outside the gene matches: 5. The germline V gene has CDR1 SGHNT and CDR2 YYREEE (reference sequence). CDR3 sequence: CASSLGTGTSSYNEQFF. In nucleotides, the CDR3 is TGTGCCAGCAGCTTGGGGACAGGGACCAGCTCCTACAATGAGCAGTTCTTC.

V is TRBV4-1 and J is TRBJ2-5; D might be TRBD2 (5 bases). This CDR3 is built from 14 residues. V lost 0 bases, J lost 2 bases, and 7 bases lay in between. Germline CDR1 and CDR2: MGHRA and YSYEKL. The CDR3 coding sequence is TGCGCCAGCAGCCAAGATCCGGGACAAGAGACCCAGTACTTC. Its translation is CASSQDPGQETQYF.

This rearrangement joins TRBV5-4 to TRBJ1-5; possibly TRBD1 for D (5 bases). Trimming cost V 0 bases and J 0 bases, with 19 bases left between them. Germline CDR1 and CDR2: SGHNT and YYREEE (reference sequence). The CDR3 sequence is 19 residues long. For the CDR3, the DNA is TGTGCCAGCAGCTTGGATCGGGGAGGCAGGGAGGATAGCAATCAGCCCCAGCATTTT. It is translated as CASSLDRGGREDSNQPQHF.

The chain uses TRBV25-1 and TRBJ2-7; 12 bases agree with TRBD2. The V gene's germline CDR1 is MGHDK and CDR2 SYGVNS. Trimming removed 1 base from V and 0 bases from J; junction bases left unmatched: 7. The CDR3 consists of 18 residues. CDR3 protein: CASSESGLAGLLSYEQYF. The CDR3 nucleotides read TGTGCCAGCAGTGAATCGGGACTAGCGGGCCTGCTCTCCTACGAGCAGTACTTC.

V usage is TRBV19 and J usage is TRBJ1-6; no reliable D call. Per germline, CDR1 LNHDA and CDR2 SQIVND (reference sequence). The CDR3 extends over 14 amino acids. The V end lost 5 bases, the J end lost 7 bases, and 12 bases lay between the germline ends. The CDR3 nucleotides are TGTGCCAGTAGTTTGTCAGTAACCAATTCACCCCTCCACTTT. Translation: CASSLSVTNSPLHF.

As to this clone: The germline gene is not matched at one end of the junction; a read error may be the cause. The DNA of the CDR3 is TGTGCTAGCAGCGCGGCGAAGGGGAATGAAAAACTGTTTTTT. Translated: CASSAAKGNEKLFF. V is TRBV7-7 and J is TRBJ1-4; a possible D gene is TRBD1 (5 bases). Germline V gene sequence: CDR1 SSHAT, CDR2 FNYEAQ (reference sequence). The CDR3 extends over 14 amino acids.

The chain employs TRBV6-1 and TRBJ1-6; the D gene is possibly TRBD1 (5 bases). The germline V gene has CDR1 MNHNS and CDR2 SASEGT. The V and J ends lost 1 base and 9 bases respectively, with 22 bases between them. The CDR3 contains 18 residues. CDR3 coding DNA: TGTGCCAGCAGTGAAGGCGGGGGGGTTTCGGGGTTCTTTTCACCCCTCCACTTT. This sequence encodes CASSEGGGVSGFFSPLHF.

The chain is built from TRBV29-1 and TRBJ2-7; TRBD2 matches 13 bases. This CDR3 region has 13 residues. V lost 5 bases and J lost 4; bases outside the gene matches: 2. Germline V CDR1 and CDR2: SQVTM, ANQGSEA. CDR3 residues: CSVRTSGRYEQYF. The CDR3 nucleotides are TGCAGCGTTAGGACTAGCGGGAGATACGAGCAGTACTTC.

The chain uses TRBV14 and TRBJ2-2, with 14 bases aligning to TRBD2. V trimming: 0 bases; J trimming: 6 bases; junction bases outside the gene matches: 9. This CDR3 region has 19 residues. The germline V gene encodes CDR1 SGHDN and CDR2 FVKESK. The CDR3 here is CASSQDLGTSGSSAGELFF. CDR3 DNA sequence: TGTGCCAGCAGCCAAGATCTTGGGACTAGCGGGAGTTCGGCCGGGGAGCTGTTTTTT. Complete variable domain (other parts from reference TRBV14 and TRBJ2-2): EAGVTQFPSHSVIEKGQTVTLRCDPISGHDNLYWYRRVMGKEIKFLLHFVKESKQDESGMPNNRFLAERTGGTYSTLKVQPAELEDSGVYFCASSQDLGTSGSSAGELFFGEGSRLTVL.

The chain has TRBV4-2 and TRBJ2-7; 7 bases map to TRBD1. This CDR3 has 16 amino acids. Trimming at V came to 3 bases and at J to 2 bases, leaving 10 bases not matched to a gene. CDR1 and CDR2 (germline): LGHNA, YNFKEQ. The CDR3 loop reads CASSQGRDREAYEQYF. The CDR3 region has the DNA TGTGCCAGCAGCCAGGGCCGGGACAGAGAAGCCTACGAGCAGTACTTC.

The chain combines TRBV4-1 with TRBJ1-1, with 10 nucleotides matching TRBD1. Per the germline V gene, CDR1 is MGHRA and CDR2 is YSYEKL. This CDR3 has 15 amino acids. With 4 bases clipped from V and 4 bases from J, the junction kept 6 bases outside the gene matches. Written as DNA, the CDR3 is TGCGCCAGCAGCCCCCAGGGACAGGGGATCACTGAAGCTTTCTTT. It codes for CASSPQGQGITEAFF.

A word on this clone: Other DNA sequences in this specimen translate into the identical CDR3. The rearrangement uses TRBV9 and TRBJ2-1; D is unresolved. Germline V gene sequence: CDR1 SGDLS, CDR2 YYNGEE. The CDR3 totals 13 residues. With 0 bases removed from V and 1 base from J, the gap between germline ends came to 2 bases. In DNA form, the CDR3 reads TGTGCCAGCAGCGTAGCTTCCTACAATGAGCAGTTCTTC. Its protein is CASSVASYNEQFF. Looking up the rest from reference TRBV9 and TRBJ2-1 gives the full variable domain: DSGVTQTPKHLITATGQRVTLRCSPRSGDLSVYWYQQSLDQGLQFLIQYYNGEERAKGNILERFSAQQFPDLHSELNLSSLELGDSALYFCASSVASYNEQFFGPGTRLTVL.

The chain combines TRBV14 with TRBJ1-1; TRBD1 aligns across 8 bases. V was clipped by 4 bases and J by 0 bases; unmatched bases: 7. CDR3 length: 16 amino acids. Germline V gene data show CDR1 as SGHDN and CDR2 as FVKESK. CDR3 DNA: TGTGCCAGCAGCCCTCGACAGGGGCGCATGAACACTGAAGCTTTCTTT. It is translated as CASSPRQGRMNTEAFF.

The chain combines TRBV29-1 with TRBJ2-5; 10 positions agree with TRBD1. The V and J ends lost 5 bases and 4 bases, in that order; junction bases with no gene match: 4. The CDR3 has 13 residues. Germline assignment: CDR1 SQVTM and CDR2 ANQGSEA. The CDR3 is CSVRTGGAETQYF. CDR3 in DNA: TGCAGCGTTAGGACAGGGGGGGCAGAGACCCAGTACTTC.

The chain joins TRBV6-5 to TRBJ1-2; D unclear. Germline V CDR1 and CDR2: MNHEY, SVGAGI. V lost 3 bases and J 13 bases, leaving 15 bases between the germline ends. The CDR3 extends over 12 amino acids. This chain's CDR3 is CASSYSVGEPTF. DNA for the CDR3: TGTGCCAGCAGTTATAGTGTCGGTGAGCCCACCTTC.

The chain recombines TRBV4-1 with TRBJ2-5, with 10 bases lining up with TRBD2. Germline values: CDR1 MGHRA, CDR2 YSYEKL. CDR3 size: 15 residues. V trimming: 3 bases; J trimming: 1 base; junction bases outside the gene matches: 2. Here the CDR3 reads CASSHPSGGQETQYF. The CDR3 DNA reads TGCGCCAGCAGCCACCCTAGCGGGGGCCAAGAGACCCAGTACTTC.